The rows below give T cell receptor beta chains drawn from one sample of a study of T cells in narcolepsy. Generated by immunoSEQ multiplex PCR, the TCRdb table keeps only in-frame clones and is missing some. The sample shows about 32,000 clones, 60% to 80% of them seen only once. The sequenced sample consisted of memory (CD45RA-) CD4+ T cells from blood. The receptor set was obtained from a human donor in good health. CDR3s include the opening cysteine and the closing phenylalanine or tryptophan.

CDR3: CASSPVPGEYGYTF; V: TRBV5-1
CDR3: CASSVTTDTQYF; V: TRBV25-1
CDR3: CASRYDQSVTEAFF; V: TRBV6-5
CDR3: CASSSRQKQPDSGANVLTF; V: TRBV7-8
CDR3: CASSPGQGAEQFF; V: TRBV6-4
CDR3: CASSESRVSFEKLFF; V: TRBV2
CDR3: CASSLAGRGFRVEQYF; V: TRBV19
CDR3: CASSLGGWARSTDTQYF; V: TRBV11-3
CDR3: CASSLHPGTGFEGGSPLHF; V: TRBV19
CDR3: CSVIRQGMNTEAFF; V: TRBV29-1
CDR3: CASSLSPYEQYF; V: TRBV11-1